The source of this T cell receptor (beta chain) is a study of T cells after yellow fever vaccination. Study-level findings and limits: Abundant bulk-population clonotypes could contaminate the FACS-sorted repertoires.

The CDR3 is 16 residues long. V shed 6 bases and J shed 0 bases, with 12 bases lying between them. From germline, CDR1 is MNHEY and CDR2 SMNVEV (reference sequence). TCRdb independently ran MiXCR on the 5' RACE reads; one entry per CDR3 protein. The sample has 300,000 to 350,000 distinct CDR3 sequences, 8% to 9.5% seen once. This clonotype came up a few times. What it recognizes is unknown. The specimen comprised PBMCs, sampled roughly 47 days after the first yellow fever vaccination. The sequence was obtained from a man between 18 and 29 years old who received the YFV17D yellow fever vaccine. This chain links TRBV27 with TRBJ1-6; the D is unclear. CDR3 residues: CASRGRKSSYNSPLHF. In nucleotides, the CDR3 is TGTGCCAGCAGAGGACGGAAAAGCTCCTATAATTCACCCCTCCACTTT.